These 10 T cell receptor beta chains came from one sample sequenced in a study of cytomegalovirus exposure and HLA in healthy donors. PCR primers comprised 60 Vbeta and 13 Jbeta primers. The protocol was immunoSEQ multiplex PCR, while the TCRdb copy is restricted to in-frame clones and leaves out a portion. The sample holds around 110,000 clones, approximately 80% seen once. Sequenced input: PBMCs. Receptors were obtained from a man aged 25 to 40 in good health and CMV-seropositive.

The V and J genes are TRBV5-5 and TRBJ2-5; D perhaps matches TRBD1 (6 bases). V was trimmed by 4 bases and J by 0 bases, leaving 10 bases between them. This CDR3 region has 14 residues. CDR1 is SGHKS, CDR2 YYEKEE, per germline (reference sequence). The CDR3 nucleotides are TGTGCCAGCAGCCCGGACAGCTACCAAGAGACCCAGTACTTC. Amino acid sequence: CASSPDSYQETQYF.

Comment on this clone: The junction departs from germline at one end; a sequencing error may be responsible. The chain employs TRBV6-6 and TRBJ1-3, with D possibly matching TRBD1 (6 bases). The CDR3 length is 13 residues. CDR1 and CDR2 from the germline V gene are MNHNY and SVGAGI (reference sequence). CDR3 sequence: CASRRQAGNAIYF. As DNA, the CDR3 is TGTGCCAGCAGAAGACAGGCCGGAAACGCCATATATTTT.

Of note for this clone: The junction shows a germline mismatch at one end, possibly a read error. This chain connects TRBV6-5 to TRBJ1-2; TRBD1 matches at 10 bases. The CDR3 spans 11 residues. Germline V gene lookup returns CDR1 MNHEY and CDR2 SVGAGI. The CDR3 region is CASMYRDRGFF. The CDR3 region has the DNA TGTGCCAGCATGTACCGGGACAGGGGCTTCTTC.

The J gene is TRBJ1-1, the V gene TRBV5-1, with 8 bases lining up with TRBD1. Germline assignment: CDR1 SGHRS and CDR2 YFSETQ. The CDR3 sequence is 19 residues long. With V trimmed by 5 bases and J by 1 base, 19 bases remained unmatched. The CDR3 protein is CASRFIYRSLGQGNTEAFF. The CDR3 DNA follows: TGCGCCAGCAGATTCATTTACCGTAGCCTCGGACAGGGGAACACTGAAGCTTTCTTT.

CDR3 region: CASSDKRGPRLNYGYTF. CDR3 nucleotide sequence: TGTGCCAGCAGTGATAAAAGGGGTCCCAGGCTTAACTATGGCTACACCTTC. This chain uses TRBV2 with TRBJ1-2; the D gene is possibly TRBD1 (5 bases). The germline gives CDR1 SNHLY, CDR2 FYNNEI. There are 17 residues in the CDR3. The V and J ends lost 3 bases and 1 base respectively, with 18 bases between them. Full variable domain (outside the CDR3, taken from reference TRBV2 and TRBJ1-2): EPEVTQTPSHQVTQMGQEVILRCVPISNHLYFYWYRQILGQKVEFLVSFYNNEISEKSEIFDDQFSVERPDGSNFTLKIRSTKLEDSAMYFCASSDKRGPRLNYGYTFGSGTRLTVV.

The chain employs TRBV10-3 and TRBJ2-5; 9 bases match TRBD1. The J call is uncertain, as TRBJ2-7 better fits the DNA end. This CDR3 spans 17 amino acids. The germline V gene has CDR1 ENHRY and CDR2 SYGVKD. The CDR3 bases are TGTGCCATCAGTGATATACTTACCGACAGGGGGGGATACGAGCAGTACTTC. It encodes CAISDILTDRGGYEQYF.

The chain recombines TRBV7-9 with TRBJ1-5; D is ambiguous. The germline V gene has CDR1 SEHNR and CDR2 FQNEAQ (reference sequence). The CDR3 totals 18 residues. Trimming shortened V by 1 base and J by 0 bases, and 16 bases separated the two germline ends. The CDR3 reads CASSLGSAVSYSNQPQHF. Here the CDR3 DNA reads TGTGCCAGCAGCTTAGGTTCGGCGGTCTCGTATAGCAATCAGCCCCAGCATTTT.

The rearrangement links TRBV18 to TRBJ2-7, with 7 bases aligning to TRBD1. This CDR3 contains 13 residues. Germline CDR1 reads KGHSH; CDR2 reads LQKENI. Losses at the gene ends were 2 bases for V and 5 bases for J; bases not matched to a gene: 3. CDR3 amino acids: CASSPLQGNEQYV. In nucleotides, the CDR3 is TGTGCCAGCTCACCATTACAGGGGAACGAGCAGTACGTC.

This clone was recorded only once. The genes are TRBV4-1 and TRBJ1-5; TRBD1 is a possible D gene (5 bases). V was pared by 0 bases and J by 10 bases, with 16 bases between. Germline CDR1 MGHRA, CDR2 YSYEKL. There are 15 residues in the CDR3. DNA of the CDR3: TGCGCCAGCAGCCAAGACGGATACAGTCAGGGACCCCAGCATTTT. Translating gives CASSQDGYSQGPQHF.

The genes are TRBV2 and TRBJ2-1; a possible D gene is TRBD1 (5 bases). V lost 7 bases to trimming and J lost 6 bases, with 16 bases between them. Germline V CDR1 and CDR2: SNHLY, FYNNEI. The CDR3 consists of 14 residues. The CDR3 spells CASKTDTASNEQFF. CDR3 in DNA: TGTGCCAGCAAAACGGACACGGCTTCCAATGAGCAGTTCTTC.